This TCR beta chain originates from a study of CD8 T cells in Susac syndrome. General study points: Acknowledgment was made by the study that its TCR sequencing and HLA analysis involved a relatively small number of individuals.

Note on this clonotype: The antigen remains unidentified.

The RNA, about 0.5 to 1 ug, was put through reverse transcription using random hexamers. One entry per CDR3 protein, called by TCRdb with MiXCR from the immunoSEQ multiplex PCR reads. The table records around 150,000 distinct CDR3 sequences, about 95% of them present only once. This CDR3 has 15 amino acids. Trimming left V 0 bases short and J 1 base short, with 9 bases between. CDR1 SGDLS and CDR2 YYNGEE come from the germline V gene. This clonotype was sampled from a human donor with multiple sclerosis. V and J are TRBV9 and TRBJ2-3, with D perhaps TRBD1 (5 bases). Sequencing input: CD4+ T cells from PBMCs. In DNA form, the CDR3 reads TGTGCCAGCAGCGTAGTAGGGGATCGCACAGATACGCAGTATTTT. It is translated as CASSVVGDRTDTQYF.